In this sample, the clone carrying this TCR delta chain turned up many times. Its specificity is not known. The CDR3 length is 16 residues. With 0 bases removed from V and 0 bases from J, the gap between germline ends came to 13 bases. Germline V gene data show CDR1 as GEAIGNYY and CDR2 as EKD. Flow sorting of PBMC yielded separate Vgamma9/Vdelta2+ and Vdelta2-negative gammadelta T cell populations for bulk repertoire analysis. TCRdb fed the multiplex PCR reads into CATT to redo clone calling. This table holds roughly 93,000 delta-chain clones, approximately 0.96% found once. This sample stems from a study of γδ T cells in repeated Plasmodium falciparum infection. Turning to the study itself: Malian children with intense seasonal malaria exposure were compared with matched Australian children. Over roughly 600 days, donors received four mosquito-bite P. falciparum NF54 infections. Study results and caveats: Compared with Australian children, Malian Vdelta2-negative repertoires seemed more clonal, less diverse, less shared. Many TCRgamma sequences overlapped between individuals in stable Vgamma9/Vdelta2+ repertoires.

The rearrangement joins TRDV2 to TRDJ1; TRDD3 might be the D (6 bases). Here the J gene came from matching the DNA to germline, since TCRdb omits it. The clonotype was recovered from a pool of human donors (malaria-infected and uninfected, not separated). Sequencing used gamma-delta T cells from blood. CDR3: CACDTLVGANTDKLIF. CDR3 nucleotide sequence: TGTGCCTGTGACACCCTCGTGGGGGCTAACACCGATAAACTCATCTTT.